A single sample gave rise to the 5 T cell receptor beta chains below, sequenced in a study of beta chain features in type 1 diabetes. Study observations and caveats: Shorter TCRB CDR3s, moderately but significantly so, marked every one of the four CD4+ subsets in Type 1 diabetes patients.

No antigen is known for these receptors. As every portion of the isolated RNA was reverse transcribed, the sequencing read expressed TCRB transcripts. Sequencing was performed with immunoSEQ multiplex PCR; in TCRdb, only in-frame clones are kept and a portion is missing. Of about 700,000 clones listed, 13% were seen once; the top ten hold approximately 0.021%. Specimen: naive CD4+ T cells from blood. The receptor set was obtained from a man in his late teens or twenties with type 1 diabetes.

The V call is TRBV11-2, the J call TRBJ2-5; 9 bases fit TRBD2. V shed 4 bases, J shed 3 bases, and the junction held 6 bases outside the gene matches. The CDR3 is 15 residues long. Germline V gene lookup returns CDR1 SGHAT and CDR2 FQNNGV. The CDR3 bases are TGTGCCAGCAGCTGGATTAGCGGGGGCGAAGAGACCCAGTACTTC. It specifies CASSWISGGEETQYF. The variable domain in full, completed from reference TRBV11-2 and TRBJ2-5, reads EAGVAQSPRYKIIEKRQSVAFWCNPISGHATLYWYQQILGQGPKLLIQFQNNGVVDDSQLPKDRFSAERLKGVDSTLKIQPAKLEDSAVYLCASSWISGGEETQYFGPGTRLLVL.

This clone has only a few counts. The sample contains more than one DNA sequence encoding this CDR3. This rearrangement joins TRBV29-1 to TRBJ1-1; no reliable D call. CDR1 and CDR2 (germline): SQVTM, ANQGSEA. Trimming took off 3 bases at V and 0 bases at J, with 8 bases between the two ends. The CDR3 loop spans 13 amino acids. CDR3 in amino acids: CSVEGRMNTEAFF. The DNA for the CDR3 is TGCAGCGTTGAGGGCAGGATGAACACTGAAGCTTTCTTT.

This chain links TRBV2 with TRBJ2-7; 7 nucleotides align to TRBD2. The CDR3 has 14 residues. The V segment lost 3 bases and the J segment 4 bases; nucleotides outside the gene matches: 6. Germline CDR1 and CDR2: SNHLY and FYNNEI. The CDR3 is CASSENLAEYEQYF. In DNA form, the CDR3 reads TGTGCCAGCAGTGAGAACCTAGCGGAATACGAGCAGTACTTC.

This chain links TRBV12-5 with TRBJ2-1; D is ambiguous. The V gene's germline CDR1 is LGHNT and CDR2 FRNRAP. The CDR3 covers 12 residues. The CDR3: CGVESSYNEQFF. The CDR3 DNA follows: TGTGGGGTGGAAAGCTCCTACAATGAGCAGTTCTTC. Full variable domain (remainder filled in from reference TRBV12-5 and TRBJ2-1): DARVTQTPRHKVTEMGQEVTMRCQPILGHNTVFWYRQTMMQGLELLAYFRNRAPLDDSGMPKDRFSAEMPDATLATLKIQPSEPRDSAVYFCGVESSYNEQFFGPGTRLTVL.

The chain carries TRBV9 and TRBJ1-5, with D uncertain. V lost 0 bases and J 3 bases, leaving 10 bases between the germline ends. The CDR3 contains 15 residues. Looked up from germline, CDR1 is SGDLS and CDR2 is YYNGEE. This CDR3 is CASSVGGSLNQPQHF. In DNA form, the CDR3 reads TGTGCCAGCAGCGTAGGCGGCTCACTCAATCAGCCCCAGCATTTT. Full variable domain (outside the CDR3, taken from reference TRBV9 and TRBJ1-5): DSGVTQTPKHLITATGQRVTLRCSPRSGDLSVYWYQQSLDQGLQFLIQYYNGEERAKGNILERFSAQQFPDLHSELNLSSLELGDSALYFCASSVGGSLNQPQHFGDGTRLSIL.